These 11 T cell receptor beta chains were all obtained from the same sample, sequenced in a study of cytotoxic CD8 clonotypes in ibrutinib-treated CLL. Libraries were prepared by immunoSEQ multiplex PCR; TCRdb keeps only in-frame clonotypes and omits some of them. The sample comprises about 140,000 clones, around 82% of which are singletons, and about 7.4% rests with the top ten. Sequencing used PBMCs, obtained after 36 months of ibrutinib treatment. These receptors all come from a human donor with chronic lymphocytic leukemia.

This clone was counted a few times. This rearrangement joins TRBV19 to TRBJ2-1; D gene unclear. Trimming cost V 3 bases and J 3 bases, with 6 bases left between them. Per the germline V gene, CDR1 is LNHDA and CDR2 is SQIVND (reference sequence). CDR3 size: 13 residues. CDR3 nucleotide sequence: TGTGCCAGTAGTATCGATAACTACAATGAGCAGTTCTTC. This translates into CASSIDNYNEQFF.

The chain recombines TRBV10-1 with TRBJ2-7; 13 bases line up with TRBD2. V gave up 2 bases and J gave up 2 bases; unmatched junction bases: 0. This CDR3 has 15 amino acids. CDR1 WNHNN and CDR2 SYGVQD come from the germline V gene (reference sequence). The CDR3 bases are TGCGCCAGCAGTGAGGGACTAGCGGGAGCCTACGAGCAGTACTTC. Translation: CASSEGLAGAYEQYF.

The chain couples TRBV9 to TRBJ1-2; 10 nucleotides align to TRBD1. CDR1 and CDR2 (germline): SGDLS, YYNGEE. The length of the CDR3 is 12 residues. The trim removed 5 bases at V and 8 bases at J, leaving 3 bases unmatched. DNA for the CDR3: TGTGCCAGCAGGGGGACAGGGGTCGGCTACACCTTC. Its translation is CASRGTGVGYTF.

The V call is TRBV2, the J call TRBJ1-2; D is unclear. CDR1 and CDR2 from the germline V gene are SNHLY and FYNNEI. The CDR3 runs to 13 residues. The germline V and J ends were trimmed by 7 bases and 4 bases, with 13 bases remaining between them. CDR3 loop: CASIGLSGYGYTF. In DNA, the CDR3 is TGTGCCAGCATAGGCCTTTCGGGCTATGGCTACACCTTC.

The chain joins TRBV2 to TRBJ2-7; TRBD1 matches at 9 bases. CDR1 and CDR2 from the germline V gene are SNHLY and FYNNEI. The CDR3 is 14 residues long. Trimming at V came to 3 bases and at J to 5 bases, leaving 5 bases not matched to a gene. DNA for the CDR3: TGTGCCAGCAGTGACGGACAGGGGAGGGACGAGCAGTACTTC. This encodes CASSDGQGRDEQYF.

The CDR3 is CASSKTGTRDEQFF. The CDR3 region has the DNA TGTGCCAGCAGCAAAACCGGGACACGCGATGAGCAGTTCTTC. The genes are TRBV5-4 and TRBJ2-1; D possibly corresponds to TRBD1 (6 bases). Deletions cut 4 bases from V and 8 bases from J, with 16 bases between. The CDR3 runs 14 residues. Germline CDR1 and CDR2: SGHNT and YYREEE (reference sequence). Using reference TRBV5-4 and TRBJ2-1 for the parts outside the CDR3, the full variable domain is ETGVTQSPTHLIKTRGQQVTLRCSSQSGHNTVSWYQQALGQGPQFIFQYYREEENGRGNFPPRFSGLQFPNYSSELNVNALELDDSALYLCASSKTGTRDEQFFGPGTRLTVL.

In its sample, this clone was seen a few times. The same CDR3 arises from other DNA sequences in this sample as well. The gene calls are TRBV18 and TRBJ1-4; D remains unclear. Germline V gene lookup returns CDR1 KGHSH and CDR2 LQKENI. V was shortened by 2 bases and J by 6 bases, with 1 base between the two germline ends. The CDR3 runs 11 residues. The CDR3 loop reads CASSPDEKLFF. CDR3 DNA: TGTGCCAGCTCACCAGATGAAAAACTGTTTTTT.

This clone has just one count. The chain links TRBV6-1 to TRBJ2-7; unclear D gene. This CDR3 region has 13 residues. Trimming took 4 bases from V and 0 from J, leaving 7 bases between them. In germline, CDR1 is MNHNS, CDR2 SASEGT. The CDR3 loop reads CASSAGPSYEQYF. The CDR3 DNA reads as TGTGCCAGCAGTGCCGGGCCCTCCTACGAGCAGTACTTC.

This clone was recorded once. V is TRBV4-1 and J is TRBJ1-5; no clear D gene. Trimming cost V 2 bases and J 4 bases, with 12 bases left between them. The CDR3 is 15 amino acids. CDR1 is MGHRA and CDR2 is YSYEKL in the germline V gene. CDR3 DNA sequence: TGCGCCAGCAGCCAACGAGGCCGGGCTAATCAGCCCCAGCATTTT. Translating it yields CASSQRGRANQPQHF.

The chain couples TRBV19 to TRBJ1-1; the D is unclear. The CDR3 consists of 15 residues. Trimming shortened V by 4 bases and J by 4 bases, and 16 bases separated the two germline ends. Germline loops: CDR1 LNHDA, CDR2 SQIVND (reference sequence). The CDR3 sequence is CASSTLEGSVTEAFF. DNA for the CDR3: TGTGCCAGTAGTACTCTGGAGGGCTCGGTCACTGAAGCTTTCTTT.

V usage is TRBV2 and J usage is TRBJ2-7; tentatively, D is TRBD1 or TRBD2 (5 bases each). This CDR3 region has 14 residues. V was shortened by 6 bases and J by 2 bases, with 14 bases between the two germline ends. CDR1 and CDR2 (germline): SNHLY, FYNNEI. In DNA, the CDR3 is TGTGCCAGCAGCCGCCTAGTGGGGGCCTACGAGCAGTACTTC. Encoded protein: CASSRLVGAYEQYF.